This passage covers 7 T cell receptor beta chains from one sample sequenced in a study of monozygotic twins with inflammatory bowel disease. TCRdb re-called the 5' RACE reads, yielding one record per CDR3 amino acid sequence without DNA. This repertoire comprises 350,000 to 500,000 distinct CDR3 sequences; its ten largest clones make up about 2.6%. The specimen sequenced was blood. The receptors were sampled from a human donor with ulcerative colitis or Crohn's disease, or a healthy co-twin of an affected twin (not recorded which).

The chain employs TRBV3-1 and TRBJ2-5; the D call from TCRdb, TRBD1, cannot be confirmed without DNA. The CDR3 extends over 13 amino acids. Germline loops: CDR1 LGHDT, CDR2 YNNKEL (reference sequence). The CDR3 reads CASSQTGAETQYF.

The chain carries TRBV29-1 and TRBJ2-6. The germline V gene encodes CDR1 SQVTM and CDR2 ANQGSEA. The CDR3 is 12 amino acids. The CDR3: CSVSSGTNVLTF.

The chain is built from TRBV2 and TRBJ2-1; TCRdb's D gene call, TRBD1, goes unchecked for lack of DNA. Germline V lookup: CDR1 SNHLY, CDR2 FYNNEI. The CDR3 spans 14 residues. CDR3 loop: CASSLRGRANEQFF.

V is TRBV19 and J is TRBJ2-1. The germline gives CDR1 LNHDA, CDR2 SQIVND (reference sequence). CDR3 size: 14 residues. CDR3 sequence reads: CASSLNGVVREQFF.

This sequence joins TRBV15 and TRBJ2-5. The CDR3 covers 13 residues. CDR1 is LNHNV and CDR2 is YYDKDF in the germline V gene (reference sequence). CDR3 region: CATRRIAEETQYF.

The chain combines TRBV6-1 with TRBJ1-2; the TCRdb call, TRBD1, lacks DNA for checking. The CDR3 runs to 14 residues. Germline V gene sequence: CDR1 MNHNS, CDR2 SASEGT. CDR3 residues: CASRGGGANYGYTF.

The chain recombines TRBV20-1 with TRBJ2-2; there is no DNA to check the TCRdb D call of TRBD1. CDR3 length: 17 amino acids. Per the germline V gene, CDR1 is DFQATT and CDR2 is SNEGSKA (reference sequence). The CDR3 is CSARTGQAIPNPGELFF.